Listed below are T cell receptor beta chains from one sample, sequenced in a study of blood T cell repertoires in COVID-19. Here immunoSEQ multiplex PCR was the method, and the copy in TCRdb shows in-frame clones only, minus some. The sample shows about 300,000 clones, just under 90% of them seen only once. The specimen was peripheral blood. Receptors originate from a woman in her thirties with COVID-19, enrolled during active disease. CDR3s include the opening cysteine and the closing phenylalanine or tryptophan. A D gene is named only where the DNA matches it firmly. The listing skips clone size in some rows; elsewhere it reads once, few, many or a size class.

j_call d_call clone_size v_call cdr3_nt cdr3_aa
TRBJ1-5 NA NA TRBV6-1 TGTGCCAGCAGTGACCTCCGGGGGCCCCAGCATTTT CASSDLRGPQHF
TRBJ1-3 NA NA TRBV5-1 TGCGCCAGCAGCTTGGATGTCCAGGGAAGTGGAAACACCATATATTTT CASSLDVQGSGNTIYF
TRBJ1-5 NA NA TRBV12-3/TRBV12-4 TGTGCCAGCATGAGGGGCAATCAGCCCCAGCATTTT CASMRGNQPQHF
TRBJ1-2 NA few TRBV5-1 TGCGCCAGCAGCGTAACAGGGAACTATGGCTACACCTTC CASSVTGNYGYTF
TRBJ2-5 NA NA TRBV28 TGTGCCAGCAGGAGAGGGGAGACCCAGTACTTC CASRRGETQYF
TRBJ1-2 NA few TRBV5-1 TGCGCCAGCAGCTTGGATGCGGATAACTATGGCTACACCTTC CASSLDADNYGYTF
TRBJ1-1 NA NA TRBV14 TGTGCCAGCAGCCAACCAAGGGGACTGTTCGAAGAAGCTTTCTTT CASSQPRGLFEEAFF
TRBJ2-3 NA NA TRBV9 TGTGCCAGCAGTGCCGGGAGCACAGATACGCAGTATTTT CASSAGSTDTQYF
TRBJ1-1 TRBD1 NA TRBV6-5 TGTGCCAGCAGCGTCAGGACAGGGAATACTGAAGCTTTCTTT CASSVRTGNTEAFF
TRBJ1-3 NA once TRBV15 TGTGCCACCAGCAGAGATCCCCAGAACACCATATATTTT CATSRDPQNTIYF
TRBJ1-1 NA NA TRBV19 TGTGCCAGTAGTATAGGGGGACTCCTGAACACTGAAGCTTTCTTT CASSIGGLLNTEAFF
TRBJ2-3 NA NA TRBV19 TGTGCCAGTCCGACTAGAGCGTTGAATACGCAGTATTTT CASPTRALNTQYF
TRBJ1-5 NA once TRBV6-2/TRBV6-3 TGTGCCAGCAGTTACGCGGGGGGGAATCAGCCCCAGCATTTT CASSYAGGNQPQHF
TRBJ2-7 NA NA TRBV18 TGTGCCAGCTCATTGACAGCTTACGAGCAGTACTTC CASSLTAYEQYF
TRBJ1-3 TRBD1 NA TRBV9 TGTGCCAGCAGCGTAGGGGGACAGATATACTCTGGAAACACCATATATTTT CASSVGGQIYSGNTIYF
TRBJ2-3 NA NA TRBV10-2 TGCGCCAGCAACCGGGGGAGCACAGATACGCAGTATTTT CASNRGSTDTQYF
TRBJ1-1 NA NA TRBV11-2 TGTGCCAGCAGCTGGGGACAGAACACTGAAGCTTTCTTT CASSWGQNTEAFF
TRBJ2-1 TRBD1 NA TRBV24-1 TGTGCCACCAGTGATTTCGGGACAGGAGTCTACAATGAGCAGTTCTTC CATSDFGTGVYNEQFF
TRBJ1-5 NA NA TRBV3-1/TRBV3-2 TGTGCCAGCAGGCCTCAACAGGGAGGGGATCAGCCCCAGCATTTT CASRPQQGGDQPQHF
TRBJ1-2 TRBD1 few TRBV28 TGTGCCAGCAGTCTCTCTTCCGGGACAGGTCTAGGCTATGGCTACACCTTC CASSLSSGTGLGYGYTF
TRBJ1-5 NA NA TRBV3-1/TRBV3-2 TGTGCCAGCAGCCGGGCAGGGAGCAATCAGCCCCAGCATTTT CASSRAGSNQPQHF
TRBJ1-2 NA NA TRBV7-9 TGTGCCAGCAGCCTAGATACAGGGCTCAACTATGGCTACACCTTC CASSLDTGLNYGYTF
TRBJ2-3 TRBD1 NA TRBV10-3 TGTGCCATCATGGGACAGGGTAAAGGGGATACGCAGTATTTT CAIMGQGKGDTQYF
TRBJ1-6 NA NA TRBV28 TGTGCCAGCAGCTCGACAGCTAGCTCCTATAATTCACCCCTCCACTTT CASSSTASSYNSPLHF
TRBJ1-1 NA NA TRBV15 TGTGCCACCAGCCATCGACAGGTGATTGACACTGAAGCTTTCTTT CATSHRQVIDTEAFF
TRBJ2-7 NA NA TRBV11-3 TGTGCCAGCAGCTTCCAGCGGGCGGGGACCTACGAGCAGTACTTC CASSFQRAGTYEQYF
TRBJ2-7 TRBD1 NA TRBV29-1 TGCAGCGTTGAATCCCCTAACAGGGGCTACGAGCAGTACTTC CSVESPNRGYEQYF
TRBJ1-6 NA NA TRBV28 TGTGCCAGCAGCTTCCGGAGGAGGGGAGGGAATTCACCCCTCCACTTT CASSFRRRGGNSPLHF
TRBJ2-3 TRBD1 NA TRBV5-1 TGCGCCAGCAGCCTTGGTGGGGGACAGTCTTATACGCAGTATTTT CASSLGGGQSYTQYF
TRBJ1-4 NA NA TRBV7-9 TGTGCCAGCAGCGCGAACCGGTTTACTTCAACTAATGAAAAACTGTTTTTT CASSANRFTSTNEKLFF
TRBJ2-3 NA NA TRBV7-3 TGTGCCAGCAGCTTATCCCTACGAGATACGCAGTATTTT CASSLSLRDTQYF
TRBJ1-4 NA NA TRBV5-1 TGCGCCAGCGCCAAGAGACAGGCCGGGAATGAAAAACTGTTTTTT CASAKRQAGNEKLFF
TRBJ1-1 NA NA TRBV19 TGTGCCAGTAGTATGCAGAGAGGGACTGAAGCTTTCTTT CASSMQRGTEAFF
TRBJ1-3 NA NA TRBV2 TGTGCCACCAAGGGAGGGGCTGGAAACACCATATATTTT CATKGGAGNTIYF
TRBJ2-7 NA NA TRBV6-5 TGTGCCAGCAGTCCCACCCTAGGTAACGACGAGCAGTACTTC CASSPTLGNDEQYF
TRBJ2-1 TRBD1 NA TRBV7-6 TGTGCCAGCAGCCTGGACAGGGGAACCCACAATGAGCAGTTCTTC CASSLDRGTHNEQFF
TRBJ2-1 NA once TRBV29-1 TGCAGCGTTGATCTGGGCCGTGAGCAGTTCTTC CSVDLGREQFF
TRBJ1-2 TRBD1 NA TRBV12-5 TGTGCTAGTGGTTTGTCAACAGGGGGCCCTCATGGCTACACCTTC CASGLSTGGPHGYTF
TRBJ1-2 TRBD1 NA TRBV7-8 TGTGCCAGCAGCTTAGCCGGGACAGTTGTTGGGGGCTACACCTTC CASSLAGTVVGGYTF